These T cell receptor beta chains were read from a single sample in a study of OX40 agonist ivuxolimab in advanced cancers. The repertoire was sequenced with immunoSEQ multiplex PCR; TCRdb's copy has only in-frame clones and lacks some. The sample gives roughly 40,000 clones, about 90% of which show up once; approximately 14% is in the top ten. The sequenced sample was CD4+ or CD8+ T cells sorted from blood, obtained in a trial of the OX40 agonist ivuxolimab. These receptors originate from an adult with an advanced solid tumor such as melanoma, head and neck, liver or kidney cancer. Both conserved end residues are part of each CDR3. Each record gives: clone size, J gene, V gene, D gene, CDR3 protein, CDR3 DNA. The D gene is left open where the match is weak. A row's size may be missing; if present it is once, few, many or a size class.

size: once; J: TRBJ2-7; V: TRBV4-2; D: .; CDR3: CASAAGNSYEQYF; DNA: TGTGCCAGCGCCGCCGGGAACTCCTACGAGCAGTACTTC
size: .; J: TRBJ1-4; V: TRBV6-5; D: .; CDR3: CASSSTGELFF; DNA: TGTGCCAGCAGTTCGACAGGAGAACTGTTTTTT
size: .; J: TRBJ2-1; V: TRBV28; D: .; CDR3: CASDQGWRDEQFF; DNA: TGTGCCAGCGACCAGGGGTGGCGGGATGAGCAGTTCTTC
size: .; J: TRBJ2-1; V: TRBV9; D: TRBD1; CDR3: CASSETGTGAGEQFF; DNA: TGTGCCAGCAGCGAAACCGGGACAGGGGCTGGTGAGCAGTTCTTC
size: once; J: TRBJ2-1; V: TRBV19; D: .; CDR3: CASSSGYEQFF; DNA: TGTGCCAGTAGTAGTGGCTATGAGCAGTTCTTC
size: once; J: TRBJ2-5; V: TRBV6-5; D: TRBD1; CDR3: CASSSRNRGQETQYF; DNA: TGTGCCAGCAGTAGCCGAAACAGGGGGCAAGAGACCCAGTACTTC
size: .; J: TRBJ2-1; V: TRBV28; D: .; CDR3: CASSRPQGLSSYNEQFF; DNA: TGTGCCAGCAGCCGCCCTCAGGGCCTCAGCTCCTACAATGAGCAGTTCTTC
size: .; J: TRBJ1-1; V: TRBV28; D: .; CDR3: CASSSDSAGAFF; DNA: TGTGCCAGCAGTTCGGACAGCGCAGGAGCTTTCTTT
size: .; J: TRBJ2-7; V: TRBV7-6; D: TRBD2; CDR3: CASGPGGEQYF; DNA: TGTGCCAGCGGCCCGGGGGGGGAGCAGTACTTC
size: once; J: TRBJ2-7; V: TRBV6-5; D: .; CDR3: CASSYSHSTPYEQYF; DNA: TGTGCCAGCAGTTACTCCCACTCTACCCCCTACGAGCAGTACTTC
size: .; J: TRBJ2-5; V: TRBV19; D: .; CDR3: CASEGGEETQYF; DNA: TGTGCCAGTGAAGGAGGGGAGGAGACCCAGTACTTC
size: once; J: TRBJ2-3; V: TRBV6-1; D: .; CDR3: CASSEQRLGADTQYF; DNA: TGTGCCAGCAGTGAACAGCGGCTTGGCGCAGATACGCAGTATTTT
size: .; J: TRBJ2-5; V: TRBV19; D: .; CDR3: CASSWTTRYQETQYF; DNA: TGTGCCAGTAGTTGGACAACCCGGTACCAAGAGACCCAGTACTTC
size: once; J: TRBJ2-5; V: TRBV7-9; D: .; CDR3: CASRGPPEMETQYF; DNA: TGTGCCAGCAGGGGTCCGCCGGAAATGGAGACCCAGTACTTC
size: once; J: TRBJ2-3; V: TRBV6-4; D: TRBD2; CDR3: CASSDGGRADTQYF; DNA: TGTGCCAGCAGTGACGGCGGGAGGGCAGATACGCAGTATTTT
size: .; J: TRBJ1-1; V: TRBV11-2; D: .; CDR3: CASSPQRGMNTEAFF; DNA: TGTGCCAGCAGCCCCCAAAGGGGCATGAACACTGAAGCTTTCTTT
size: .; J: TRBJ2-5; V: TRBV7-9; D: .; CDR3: CASSLQETQYF; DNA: TGTGCCAGCAGCTTACAAGAGACCCAGTACTTC
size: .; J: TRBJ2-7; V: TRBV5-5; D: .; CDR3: CASSFSYEQYF; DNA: TGTGCCAGCAGCTTCTCCTACGAGCAGTACTTC
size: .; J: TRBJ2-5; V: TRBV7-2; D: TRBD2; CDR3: CASSLGRGRAPETQYF; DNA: TGTGCCAGCAGCTTAGGGCGCGGGAGGGCCCCAGAGACCCAGTACTTC
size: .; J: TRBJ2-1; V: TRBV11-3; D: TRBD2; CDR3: CASRPGLAAYNEQFF; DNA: TGTGCCAGCAGACCGGGACTAGCGGCTTACAATGAGCAGTTCTTC
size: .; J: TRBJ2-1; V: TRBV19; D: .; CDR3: CASSIGANEQFF; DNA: TGTGCCAGTAGTATAGGAGCCAATGAGCAGTTCTTC
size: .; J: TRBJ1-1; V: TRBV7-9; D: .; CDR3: CASSFGLTEAFF; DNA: TGTGCCAGCAGCTTTGGCCTGACAGAAGCTTTCTTT
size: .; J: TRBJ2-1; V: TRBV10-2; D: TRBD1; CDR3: CATKQGAIEQFF; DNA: TGCGCCACGAAACAGGGGGCTATTGAGCAGTTCTTC
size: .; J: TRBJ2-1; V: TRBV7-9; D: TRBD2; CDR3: CASSAGLAGSNEQFF; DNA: TGTGCCAGCAGCGCCGGACTAGCGGGGAGCAATGAGCAGTTCTTC
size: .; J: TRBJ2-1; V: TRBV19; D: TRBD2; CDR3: CASNGLAGDYNEQFF; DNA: TGTGCCAGTAACGGACTAGCGGGAGACTACAATGAGCAGTTCTTC
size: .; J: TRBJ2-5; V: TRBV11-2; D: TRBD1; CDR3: CASRRTTGGLETQYF; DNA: TGTGCCAGCAGACGAACTACAGGGGGCTTAGAGACCCAGTACTTC
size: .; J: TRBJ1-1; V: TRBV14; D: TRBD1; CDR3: CASSQRQGAGTEAFF; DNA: TGTGCCAGCAGCCAGAGACAGGGGGCAGGCACTGAAGCTTTCTTT
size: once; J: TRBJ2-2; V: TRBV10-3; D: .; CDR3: CAISEQGSGGELFF; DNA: TGTGCCATCAGTGAGCAGGGTAGCGGCGGGGAGCTGTTTTTT
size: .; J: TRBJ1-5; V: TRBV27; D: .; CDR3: CASSLGGRQPQHF; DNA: TGTGCCAGCAGTTTAGGGGGTAGGCAGCCCCAGCATTTT
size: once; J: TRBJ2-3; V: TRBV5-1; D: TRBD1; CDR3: CASSLEGGVGQGSTDTQYF; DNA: TGCGCCAGCAGCTTGGAAGGAGGTGTGGGACAGGGTAGTACAGATACGCAGTATTTT
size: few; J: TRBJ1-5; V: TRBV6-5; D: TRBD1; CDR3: CASSQLTGREPQHF; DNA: TGTGCCAGCAGTCAATTGACAGGGAGAGAGCCCCAGCATTTT
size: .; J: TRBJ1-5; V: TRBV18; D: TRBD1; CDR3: CASSQTAGGDSNQPQHF; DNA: TGTGCCAGCTCACAAACGGCAGGGGGAGATAGCAATCAGCCCCAGCATTTT
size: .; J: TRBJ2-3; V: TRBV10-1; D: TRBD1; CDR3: CASSAGGRADTQYF; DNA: TGCGCCAGCAGTGCAGGGGGCCGGGCAGATACGCAGTATTTT
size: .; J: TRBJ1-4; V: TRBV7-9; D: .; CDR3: CASSLGREATNEKLFF; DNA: TGTGCCAGCAGCTTAGGTCGTGAGGCAACTAATGAAAAACTGTTTTTT
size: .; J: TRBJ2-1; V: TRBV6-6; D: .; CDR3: CATRVPRREDNEQFF; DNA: TGTGCCACCCGGGTGCCTCGGCGGGAAGACAATGAGCAGTTCTTC